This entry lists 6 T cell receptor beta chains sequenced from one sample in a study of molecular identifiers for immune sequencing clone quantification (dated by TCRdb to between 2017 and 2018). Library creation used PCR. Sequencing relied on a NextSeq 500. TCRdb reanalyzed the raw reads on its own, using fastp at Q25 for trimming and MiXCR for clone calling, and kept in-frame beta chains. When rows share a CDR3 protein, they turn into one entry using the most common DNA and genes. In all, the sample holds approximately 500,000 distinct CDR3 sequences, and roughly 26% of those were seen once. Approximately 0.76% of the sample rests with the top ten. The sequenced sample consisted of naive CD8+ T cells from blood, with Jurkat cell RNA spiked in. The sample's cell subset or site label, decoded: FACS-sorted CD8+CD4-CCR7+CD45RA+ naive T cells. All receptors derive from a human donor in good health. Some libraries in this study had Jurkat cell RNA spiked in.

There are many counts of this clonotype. In DNA form, the CDR3 reads TGCAGTGCACCCGGGCAGGCGGCGGGAAACACCATATATTTT. This translates into CSAPGQAAGNTIYF. The chain carries TRBV20-1 and TRBJ1-3; no firm D call. This CDR3 comprises 14 residues. Trimming removed 6 bases at V and 4 bases at J, with 16 bases between. CDR1 and CDR2 from the germline V gene are DFQATT and SNEGSKA (reference sequence).

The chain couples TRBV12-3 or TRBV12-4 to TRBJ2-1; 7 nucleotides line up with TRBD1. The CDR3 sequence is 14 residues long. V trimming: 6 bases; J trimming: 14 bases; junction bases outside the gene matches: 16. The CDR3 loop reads CASSPTGVELREFF. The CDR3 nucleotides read TGTGCCAGCAGCCCTACAGGGGTCGAATTAAGGGAGTTCTTC.

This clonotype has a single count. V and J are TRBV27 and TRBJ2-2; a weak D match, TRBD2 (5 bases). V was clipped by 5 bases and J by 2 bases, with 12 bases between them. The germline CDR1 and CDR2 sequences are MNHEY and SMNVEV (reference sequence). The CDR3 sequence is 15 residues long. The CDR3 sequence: CASSGRTYNTGELFF. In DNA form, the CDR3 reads TGTGCCAGCAGTGGCCGGACTTATAACACCGGGGAGCTGTTTTTT.

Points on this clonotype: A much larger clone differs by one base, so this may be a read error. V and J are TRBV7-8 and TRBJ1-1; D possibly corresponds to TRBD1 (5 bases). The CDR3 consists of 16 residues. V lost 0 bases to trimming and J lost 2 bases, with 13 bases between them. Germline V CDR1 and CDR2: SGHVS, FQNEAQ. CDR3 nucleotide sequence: TGTGCCAGCAGCTTAGCGCAGGGACGGACAAACACTGAAGCTTTCTTT. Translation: CASSLAQGRTNTEAFF.

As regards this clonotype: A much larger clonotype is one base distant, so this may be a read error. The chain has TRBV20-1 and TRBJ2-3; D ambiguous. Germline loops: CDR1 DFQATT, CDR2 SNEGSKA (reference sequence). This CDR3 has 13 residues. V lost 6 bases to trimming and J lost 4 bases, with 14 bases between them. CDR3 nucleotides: TGCAGTGCCCGGTCTCTATCCTCAGATACGCAGTATTTT. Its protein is CSARSLSSDTQYF.

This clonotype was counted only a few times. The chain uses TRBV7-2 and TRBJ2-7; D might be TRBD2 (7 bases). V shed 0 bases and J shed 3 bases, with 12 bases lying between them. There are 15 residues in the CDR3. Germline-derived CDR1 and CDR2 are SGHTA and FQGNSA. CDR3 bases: TGTGCCAGCAGCTTAGCGGGAGGGGGATTCTACGAGCAGTACTTC. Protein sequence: CASSLAGGGFYEQYF.